This entry lists 7 T cell receptor beta chains sequenced from one sample in a study of blood T cell repertoires in COVID-19. Measured with immunoSEQ multiplex PCR; TCRdb has only the in-frame clones, and not every one. The repertoire holds 250,000 to 300,000 clones, with just under 90% as singletons. The specimen was peripheral blood. Every receptor here comes from a young woman with COVID-19, enrolled during active disease.

V is TRBV5-1 and J is TRBJ1-2, with D perhaps matching TRBD1 (5 bases). CDR3 size: 18 residues. The V end lost 2 bases, the J end lost 1 base, and 21 bases lay between the germline ends. Germline V gives CDR1 SGHRS, CDR2 YFSETQ. The CDR3 DNA reads TGCGCCAGCAGCTTATATGGACGGACAAATACCTATAACTATGGCTACACCTTC. It yields the protein CASSLYGRTNTYNYGYTF.

This rearrangement joins TRBV6-5 to TRBJ2-2; tentatively, D is TRBD1 (6 bases). V shed 7 bases and J shed 5 bases, with 14 bases lying between them. Per germline, CDR1 MNHEY and CDR2 SVGAGI. The CDR3 totals 14 residues. For the CDR3, the DNA is TGTGCCAGCAAGAATAGGGGGTCGACCGGGGAGCTGTTTTTT. This encodes CASKNRGSTGELFF.

The chain employs TRBV4-1 and TRBJ1-3; D remains ambiguous. The CDR3 sequence is 15 residues long. V lost 2 bases and J lost 1, with 9 bases in between. Germline V lookup: CDR1 MGHRA, CDR2 YSYEKL. The CDR3 protein is CASSQIIVSGNTIYF. Here the CDR3 DNA reads TGCGCCAGCAGCCAAATCATAGTGTCTGGAAACACCATATATTTT.

The chain employs TRBV30 and TRBJ2-1; 7 nucleotides line up with TRBD1. The CDR3 contains 13 residues. Germline CDR1 reads GTSNPN; CDR2 reads SVGIG (reference sequence). Losses at the gene ends were 2 bases for V and 9 bases for J; bases not matched to a gene: 7. CDR3 amino acids: CAWSLSRGSEQFF. The CDR3 bases are TGTGCCTGGAGTCTAAGCAGGGGGAGTGAGCAGTTCTTC.

The V gene is TRBV11-2, the J gene TRBJ2-7; D is ambiguous. Germline values: CDR1 SGHAT, CDR2 FQNNGV. The CDR3 is 11 residues long. The V end was cut by 5 bases, the J end by 4 bases, with 6 bases between. This CDR3 reads CASSHRYEQYF. CDR3 nucleotides: TGTGCCAGCAGCCACCGGTACGAGCAGTACTTC.

This sequence joins TRBV19 and TRBJ2-2, with D possibly TRBD2 on 6 matching bases. The germline V gene has CDR1 LNHDA and CDR2 SQIVND (reference sequence). The V end was cut by 5 bases, the J end by 4 bases, with 17 bases between. This CDR3 contains 16 residues. The CDR3, as DNA: TGTGCCAGTAGTTGGACTACCGACATATTCACCGGGGAGCTGTTTTTT. Its translation is CASSWTTDIFTGELFF.

The V and J genes are TRBV4-1 and TRBJ1-5; 8 bases fit TRBD1. This CDR3 has 16 residues. V was clipped by 2 bases and J by 6 bases; unmatched bases: 9. Germline-derived CDR1 and CDR2 are MGHRA and YSYEKL. Here the CDR3 reads CASSQPDRGRAQPQHF. The CDR3 coding sequence is TGCGCCAGCAGCCAACCCGACAGGGGAAGGGCTCAGCCCCAGCATTTT.